Detailed here is one TCR beta chain. The sample belongs to a study of blood T cell repertoires in COVID-19. Study at large: Collection of acute and convalescent COVID-19 samples took place in the United States, Italy and Spain.

The germline V gene encodes CDR1 KGHSH and CDR2 LQKENI. The length of the CDR3 is 15 residues. Trimming removed 5 bases at V and 0 bases at J, with 14 bases between. As processed by the authors: Amplified reference gene primers provided the basis for estimating nucleated cell counts. Profiled with immunoSEQ multiplex PCR; TCRdb holds only in-frame clones, not every one. V and J calls and clone size are as listed in that table; D and trimming were resolved from the DNA. This table has about 110,000 clones, about 90% appearing once. The sequenced sample was peripheral blood. The V gene is TRBV18, the J gene TRBJ2-7; D possibly corresponds to TRBD2 (7 bases). The sequence derives from a human donor in a cohort sampled during active COVID-19. The CDR3 sequence: CASSRGGDSSYEQYF. DNA of the CDR3: TGTGCCAGCTCAAGAGGGGGGGATAGCTCCTACGAGCAGTACTTC.